A single sample is the source of the 7 T cell receptor beta chains below, sequenced in a study of T-cell reconstitution after alpha-beta-depleted transplantation in children. A TCRbeta library incorporating unique molecular identifiers was prepared. TCRdb reprocessed the PCR reads with MiXCR, giving one entry per CDR3 protein. This table holds a few hundred thousand distinct CDR3 sequences, 15% to 20% found once. The sequences come from PBMCs, mostly from graft donor cells, collected 360 days after TCRalphabeta/CD19-depleted stem cell transplant. The source of these receptors is a boy younger than two who had a stem cell transplant for Wiskott-Aldrich syndrome, so the T cells may come from the graft donor.

This clonotype was counted between two and nine times. The V call is TRBV4-1, the J call TRBJ2-7; TRBD1 matches 7 bases. The CDR3 totals 18 residues. Trimming at V came to 0 bases and at J to 0 bases, leaving 11 bases not matched to a gene. CDR1 and CDR2 (germline): MGHRA, YSYEKL. CDR3 amino acids: CASSQDRGRRDSSYEQYF. CDR3 DNA: TGCGCCAGCAGCCAAGATCGGGGTCGCCGGGACAGCTCCTACGAGCAGTACTTC.

The chain couples TRBV3-1 to TRBJ2-7; 7 nucleotides line up with TRBD2. The V and J ends lost 7 bases and 5 bases, in that order; junction bases with no gene match: 5. Per germline, CDR1 LGHDT and CDR2 YNNKEL (reference sequence). This CDR3 contains 12 residues. The DNA for the CDR3 is TGTGCCAGCACCCCGGGAGGACACGAGCAGTACTTC. Its translation is CASTPGGHEQYF.

This clonotype has a handful of counts. The V gene is TRBV2, the J gene TRBJ1-2; D is uncertain. The CDR3 is made up of 11 amino acids. Between the trimmed V and J ends, which lost 7 bases and 5 bases, there was a span of 8 bases. The germline V gene encodes CDR1 SNHLY and CDR2 FYNNEI. The CDR3 nucleotides are TGTGCCAGCAAGGCGCTTTATGGCTACACCTTC. As protein: CASKALYGYTF.

This clonotype was recorded at least ten times. The CDR3 bases are TGTGCCAGCAGTTTATTTTACACTGAAGCTTTCTTT. Its translation is CASSLFYTEAFF. The V gene is TRBV28, the J gene TRBJ1-1; D not resolved. This CDR3 region has 12 residues. Trimming left V 1 base short and J 3 bases short, with 3 bases between. CDR1 is MDHEN, CDR2 SYDVKM, per germline.

The gene calls are TRBV10-3 and TRBJ1-2, with D unclear. The CDR3 contains 12 residues. The V end lost 10 bases, the J end lost 2 bases, and 11 bases lay between the germline ends. Per germline, CDR1 ENHRY and CDR2 SYGVKD. In DNA, the CDR3 is TGTGCCACCACGGTTGAGAACTATGGCTACACCTTC. It translates to CATTVENYGYTF.

V gene TRBV20-1 combines with J gene TRBJ2-4; D remains unclear. V was clipped by 3 bases and J by 5 bases, with 11 bases between them. CDR1 and CDR2 (germline): DFQATT, SNEGSKA (reference sequence). This CDR3 has 13 amino acids. The CDR3 bases are TGCAGTGCTAGCCCCCAACGCCAAAACATTCAGTACTTC. Translation gives CSASPQRQNIQYF.

V usage is TRBV29-1 and J usage is TRBJ1-2; D remains unclear. V lost 4 bases and J lost 4, with 16 bases in between. This CDR3 has 14 amino acids. Germline loops: CDR1 SQVTM, CDR2 ANQGSEA. CDR3 protein: CSVGRAQPLYGYTF. In DNA, the CDR3 is TGCAGCGTTGGTAGGGCCCAACCACTCTATGGCTACACCTTC.